Below, one T cell receptor (delta chain) is given with its context. Many counts were recorded for this clone. There is no known antigen for this receptor. No base quality information exists; no much larger clone differs at one position. The data belong to a study of γδ T cells in repeated Plasmodium falciparum infection (dated by TCRdb to the early 2020s). The study in broad terms: Malian children exposed to intense seasonal malaria transmission were enrolled in the natural-infection arm and compared with Australian children matched for age and gender. Samples were collected from controlled-infection subjects at baseline, immediately before selected infections, and 21 days after each infection. Several malaria-naive U.S. adults underwent four controlled human malaria infections by bites from P. falciparum NF54-infected Anopheles stephensi mosquitoes over around 590 days. Malian gammadelta TCR repertoires were analysed cross-sectionally in periods with no transmission and longitudinally across episodes of acute febrile malaria. The study looked at how repeated Plasmodium falciparum infection shapes the human gammadelta T cell repertoire, using both natural infection in Mali and controlled human malaria infection.

The full study reports these points: The Malian cohort was drawn from a small rural village made up mostly of one ethnic group, which limits generalizability. The controlled-infection cohort was small, limiting analysis of inter-individual variability in gammadelta T cell responses. Vdelta2-negative gammadelta TCR repertoires from Malian children appeared more clonally expanded, less diverse and less shared than those of Australian children. In Vdelta2-negative gammadelta TCR repertoires, which were largely Vdelta1+, repeated controlled infections appeared to drive waves of new clonotype selection. Across time and infection, the Vgamma9/Vdelta2+ TCR repertoires showed a highly stable polyclonal makeup, with many TCRgamma sequences overlapping between individuals.

The library came from multiplex PCR. TCRdb lists the instrument as Illumina MiSeq. Every sorted gammadelta T cell sample had both its TCR gamma (TRG) and TCR delta (TRD) chains sequenced. From the authors' description of their analysis: Clonotype tree plots, accumulated frequency of the top 20 clonotypes, diversity index (DI) and D75 metrics were included in the repertoire analyses. Identical DNA sequences were merged into single rows after TCRdb reprocessed the public reads with CATT. TCRdb, not the authors, supplied the V and J calls. Here the sample has around 50,000 delta-chain clones; roughly 2% occur a single time. Around 24% of the sample comes from the top ten. Vgamma9/Vdelta2+ and Vdelta2-negative gammadelta T cell populations were flow-sorted from peripheral blood mononuclear cells for bulk TCR repertoire analysis. Measured from the cysteine to the phenylalanine, the CDR3 is 18 residues long. The retained sequence is limited to the CDR3, 54 bases, with the frame set at the first base. In the germline V gene, CDR1 corresponds to TSWWSYY and CDR2 to QGS. Germline trimming: 5 bases from V, 8 bases from J; junction bases outside gene matches: 19.

Sequenced input: gamma-delta T cells from blood. The rearrangement combines TRDV1 with TRDJ1, with 11 bases aligning to TRDD3. This clonotype was obtained from a pool of human donors (malaria-infected and uninfected, not separated). CDR3 region: CALGNLPILGDMVGKLIF. The sequenced DNA is TGTGCTCTTGGGAACCTTCCTATACTGGGGGATATGGTCGGGAAACTCATCTTT.